What follows is one TCR beta chain and its context. This sample stems from a study of tumor T cells in aggressive B-cell lymphoma. Germline CDR1 is SGHRS and CDR2 is YFSETQ. The CDR3 is made up of 17 amino acids. V gave up 3 bases and J gave up 7 bases; unmatched junction bases: 8. TCRdb's copy holds only in-frame clones and misses some; the assay was immunoSEQ multiplex PCR. Here the sample spans around 6,400 clones, approximately 91% being singletons. The sequenced material came from tumor tissue. V is TRBV5-1 and J is TRBJ2-1; TRBD2 matches 15 bases. The receptor comes from an adult with diffuse large B cell lymphoma. Some clones in this sample may be carry-over from other donors' samples. CDR3 in amino acids: CASSSGLAGGRGNEQFF. For the CDR3, the DNA is TGCGCCAGCAGCTCGGGACTAGCGGGGGGCCGAGGGAATGAGCAGTTCTTC.